The present TCR beta chain was sequenced within a study of cytomegalovirus exposure and HLA in healthy donors. On the study more broadly: Out of 150 million to 200 million T cells, an earlier analysis found over 100 million unique TCR beta sequences in total. The study placed around 80% of its 398 genotyped donors in the Caucasian-associated ancestry cluster.

Primers: 60 Vbeta forward and 13 Jbeta reverse. Profiled with immunoSEQ multiplex PCR; TCRdb holds only in-frame clones, not every one. The table records about 120,000 clones, around 65% of them present only once. V lost 4 bases to trimming and J lost 6 bases, with 14 bases between them. Germline V gene data show CDR1 as SGDLS and CDR2 as YYNGEE. The CDR3 runs to 14 residues. The chain carries TRBV9 and TRBJ2-1; perhaps TRBD1 as D (6 bases). Sequencing used PBMCs. This TCR was sampled from a man between 18 and 29 years old in good health and CMV-seronegative. As DNA, the CDR3 is TGTGCCAGCAGCACCCGACAGGTACCCAATGAGCAGTTCTTC. This codes for CASSTRQVPNEQFF.